What follows describes a single TCR beta chain. The sample is drawn from a study of blood T cell repertoires in COVID-19. As for the study in general: There were acute and convalescent COVID-19 samples, and they came from the United States, Italy and Spain. The cDNA or gDNA used as material had been derived from T cells, B-cell-depleted T cells, or PBMCs.

The protocol was immunoSEQ multiplex PCR, while the TCRdb copy is restricted to in-frame clones and leaves out a portion. The sample contains about 92,000 clones, 55% to 80% of which appear only once. This sequence was found in a woman aged 60-70 years in a cohort sampled during active or convalescent COVID-19. Sequencing was performed on peripheral blood.

The DNA of the CDR3 is TGCGCCAGCAGCCAAAGTGTTGGGGCGGCTGAAGCTTTCTTT. It encodes CASSQSVGAAEAFF. The V and J genes are TRBV5-1 and TRBJ1-1, with a weak D call TRBD1 (5 bases). Germline lookup yields CDR1 SGHRS and CDR2 YFSETQ. This CDR3 has 14 residues. V was cut by 4 bases and J by 6 bases, with 16 bases left in between.